The rows below give T cell receptor beta chains drawn from one sample of a study of cytomegalovirus exposure and HLA in healthy donors. Method: immunoSEQ multiplex PCR; TCRdb's copy keeps in-frame clones and lacks some. Among 90,000 or so clones listed, around 85% were seen once. Sequencing used PBMCs. The receptors shown here come from a man aged 18 to 29 in good health and CMV-seropositive. Both conserved end residues are part of each CDR3. The D gene is left open where the match is weak. The size field is filled for only some rows; it gives once, few, many or a size class.

>TRBJ2-3|TRBV5-6|once|NA
TGTGCCAGCAGCTCGTGGAGAGGGCCAGATACGCAGTATTTT
CASSSWRGPDTQYF
>TRBJ2-7|TRBV15|NA|NA
TGTGCCACCAGCAGAGAAAACGCAGGGACCTACGAGCAGTACTTC
CATSRENAGTYEQYF
>TRBJ1-5|TRBV7-9|NA|TRBD1
TGTGCCAGCAGCCCAGGGGGCGGACAGCCCCAGCATTTT
CASSPGGGQPQHF
>TRBJ2-3|TRBV4-2|NA|TRBD1
TGTGCCAGCAGCCAAGCGGTAGGGGGCCCCAGCACAGATACGCAGTATTTT
CASSQAVGGPSTDTQYF
>TRBJ2-1|TRBV5-4|NA|TRBD1
TGTGCCAGCAGCCCCGACAGGGGCCGTGCCAATGAGCAGTTCTTC
CASSPDRGRANEQFF
>TRBJ2-3|TRBV18|NA|NA
TGTGCCAGCTCACCGGACTATCTTGAATCAGATACGCAGTATTTT
CASSPDYLESDTQYF
>TRBJ1-3|TRBV28|NA|NA
TGTGCCAGCACCCTTTCGGACTTCGTCTCTGGAAACACCATATATTTT
CASTLSDFVSGNTIYF
>TRBJ2-3|TRBV19|NA|NA
TGTGCCAGTAGTTCCCTGGGCCTACAGGGCGGGGGAACAGATACGCAGTATTTT
CASSSLGLQGGGTDTQYF
>TRBJ2-7|TRBV19|few|TRBD2
TGTGCCAGTAGTATAGGGGGCGGGAGGGGTCCGGCCGAGCAGTACTTC
CASSIGGGRGPAEQYF
>TRBJ1-4|TRBV13|NA|NA
TGTGCCAGCAGCCCTTCTTGGGCGGGGGTTGGGGCTAATGAAAAACTGTTTTTT
CASSPSWAGVGANEKLFF
>TRBJ1-1|TRBV6-1|once|NA
TGTGCCAGCAGTGAACACACAATGAACACTGAAGCTTTCTTT
CASSEHTMNTEAFF
>TRBJ2-7|TRBV19|NA|TRBD2
TGTGCCAGTAGTTTAGCGGGAGGAGCCTACGAGCAGTACTTC
CASSLAGGAYEQYF
>TRBJ1-2|TRBV6-5|NA|NA
TGTGCCAGCAGTTACTCGAGAGGCAACCGCTTGGGCTACACCTTC
CASSYSRGNRLGYTF
>TRBJ2-3|TRBV27|NA|TRBD2
TGTGCCAGCAGTGCCGGGACTAGCGTGCGCACAGATACGCAGTATTTT
CASSAGTSVRTDTQYF
>TRBJ2-2|TRBV6-6|NA|NA
TGTGCCAGCAGTGACCGGGACACCGGGGAGCTGTTTTTT
CASSDRDTGELFF
>TRBJ2-1|TRBV9|NA|TRBD2
TGTGCCAGCAGCGTAGGGCGGGAGCGGCGCAATGAGCAGTTCTTC
CASSVGRERRNEQFF
>TRBJ1-4|TRBV4-1|NA|TRBD1
TGCGCCAGCAGCCGCACCGGGACAGGGCACTTGGGTGAAAAACTGTTTTTT
CASSRTGTGHLGEKLFF
>TRBJ1-1|TRBV5-1|NA|TRBD1
TGCGCCAGCAGCTTGGGGGCAGGGACAGGCACTGAAGCTTTCTTT
CASSLGAGTGTEAFF
>TRBJ2-4|TRBV2|NA|NA
TGTGCCAGCAGTGGACCGGTGAGGAACATTCAGTACTTC
CASSGPVRNIQYF
>TRBJ2-1|TRBV27|NA|NA
TGTGCCAGCAGTCCCCTTAGACACAGGGAACGGCGTACGGATGAGCAGTTCTTC
CASSPLRHRERRTDEQFF
>TRBJ2-3|TRBV28|NA|TRBD1
TGTGCCAGCAGTTTAACTAGACAGGGCGTCACAGATACGCAGTATTTT
CASSLTRQGVTDTQYF
>TRBJ1-2|TRBV30|NA|NA
TGTGCCTGGAGTGTACAAGGGGCAGCCGGCTACACCTTC
CAWSVQGAAGYTF
>TRBJ1-5|TRBV27|NA|NA
TGTGCCAGCAGTTCGGGAGACAATCAGCCCCAGCATTTT
CASSSGDNQPQHF
>TRBJ1-2|TRBV18|NA|NA
TGTGCCAGCTCACCACCGTTCGGTACCTATGGCTACACCTTC
CASSPPFGTYGYTF
>TRBJ1-5|TRBV4-1|NA|TRBD1
TGCGCCAGCAGCCCCAATCAAGGGGGCCGCCAGCCCCAGCATTTT
CASSPNQGGRQPQHF
>TRBJ1-1|TRBV7-9|NA|NA
TGTGCCAGCAGCTCCCGGGGGGAGGCGGGTGAAGCTTTCTTT
CASSSRGEAGEAFF
>TRBJ1-2|TRBV2|NA|TRBD1
TGTGCCAGCAGTTTACAGGGGACTAACTATGGCTACACCTTC
CASSLQGTNYGYTF
>TRBJ2-3|TRBV29-1|NA|NA
TGCAGCGTTCCGGAGGGACTCTCCACAGATACGCAGTATTTT
CSVPEGLSTDTQYF
>TRBJ1-5|TRBV27|NA|NA
TGTGCCAGCAGGGGGCTTAGCAATCAGCCCCAGCATTTT
CASRGLSNQPQHF
>TRBJ2-1|TRBV19|few|TRBD2
TGTGCCAGCCGGACTAGCGGGAGGGATAATGAGCAGTTCTTC
CASRTSGRDNEQFF
>TRBJ1-2|TRBV25-1|NA|TRBD1
TGTGCCAGCAGTGAATTCGGGGGGGACAGGGGCAACTATGGCTACACCTTC
CASSEFGGDRGNYGYTF
>TRBJ1-5|TRBV27|NA|NA
TGTGCCAGCAGTTTACAGGTGGATCAGCCCCAGCATTTT
CASSLQVDQPQHF
>TRBJ1-2|TRBV7-9|NA|NA
TGTGCCAGCAGCTTACTTCAGGATGGCTACACCTTC
CASSLLQDGYTF
>TRBJ2-2|TRBV28|NA|TRBD2
TGTGCCAGCAGTTTATTCCCCCCGGGACTAGCCTTCACCGGGGAGCTGTTTTTT
CASSLFPPGLAFTGELFF
>TRBJ2-5|TRBV9|NA|NA
TGTGCCAGCAGCCCCAGTGCGGGGTCGAAAGAGACCCAGTACTTC
CASSPSAGSKETQYF
>TRBJ2-1|TRBV5-1|NA|TRBD2
TGCGCCAGCAGCTTCTCGGGAGCGAGCGGGAGACCCTACAATGAGCAGTTCTTC
CASSFSGASGRPYNEQFF
>TRBJ1-1|TRBV30|once|NA
TGTGCCTGGAGCAGGGGACGGAACACTGAAGCTTTCTTT
CAWSRGRNTEAFF
>TRBJ2-5|TRBV7-2|NA|TRBD1
TGTGCCAGCAGCTCTTGGACAGGACAAGAGACCCAGTACTTC
CASSSWTGQETQYF
>TRBJ1-2|TRBV18|NA|NA
TGTGCCAGCTCACCCATGGGGGGGAAGGCTGGCTACACCTTC
CASSPMGGKAGYTF
>TRBJ1-5|TRBV27|once|NA
TGTGCCAGCAGTCCGCGGGTGGCTAGCAATCAGCCCCAGCATTTT
CASSPRVASNQPQHF
>TRBJ2-7|TRBV5-4|NA|TRBD1
TGTGCCAGCAGCCCTCGGACAGGGGACTACGAGCAGTACTTC
CASSPRTGDYEQYF
>TRBJ1-2|TRBV5-1|once|TRBD1
TGCGCCAGCAGCTTGGCAGGGGGCACAAGAGCTGGCTACACCTTC
CASSLAGGTRAGYTF
>TRBJ2-1|TRBV11-2|once|TRBD1
TGTGCCAGCAGCCCACGTCCAGGGGGCTCCTACAATGAGCAGTTCTTC
CASSPRPGGSYNEQFF
>TRBJ2-5|TRBV18|NA|NA
TGTGCCAGCTCACCGGAGACAGGCATACAAGAGACCCAGTACTTC
CASSPETGIQETQYF
>TRBJ2-2|TRBV7-7|NA|NA
TGTGCCAGCAGGCCGGAGGGCGGGGAGCTGTTTTTT
CASRPEGGELFF
>TRBJ2-2|TRBV9|NA|NA
TGTGCCAGCAGCGTAGTAGCGGAGATGTACACCGGGGAGCTGTTTTTT
CASSVVAEMYTGELFF
>TRBJ1-5|TRBV19|NA|TRBD1
TGTGCCAGTAGTAGACCACGGACAGGGAATCAGCCCCAGCATTTT
CASSRPRTGNQPQHF
>TRBJ1-3|TRBV7-2|NA|NA
TGTGCCAGCAGCTTATGGACGGGGGACCCTGGAAACACCATATATTTT
CASSLWTGDPGNTIYF
>TRBJ1-2|TRBV7-9|NA|TRBD1
TGTGCCAGCAGCCCAGGACAGGGTCCGCTGGATGGCTACACCTTC
CASSPGQGPLDGYTF
>TRBJ2-2|TRBV27|NA|TRBD1
TGTGCCAGCAGTTTATCTGGGACAGGTGCCACTATTGGGGAGCTGTTTTTT
CASSLSGTGATIGELFF
>TRBJ2-7|TRBV6-1|NA|NA
TGTGCCAGCAGTGTGCAGCAAACGGGGGGCCTCTACGAGCAGTACTTC
CASSVQQTGGLYEQYF
>TRBJ1-5|TRBV6-1|NA|TRBD1
TGTGCCAGCAGGGGACAGAAAGATAGCAATCAGCCCCAGCATTTT
CASRGQKDSNQPQHF